This T cell receptor beta chain was documented in a study of vaccination and CD4 T cells after COVID-19. Study-wide context: Overlapping peptides covering the spike proteins of SARS-CoV-2, HCoV-NL63, HCoV-OC43 and HCoV-229E were added to stimulate cells.

An Oncomine TCR Beta short-read assay was used to sequence the DNA from cultured CD4+ T cells. DNA came from CD4+ T cells after culture. Using its own MiXCR run on the PCR reads, TCRdb lists one record per CDR3 protein. Seen here are fewer than 20,000 distinct CDR3 sequences, approximately 40% observed once, and the top ten hold 8.4%. Between the trimmed V and J ends, which lost 4 bases and 5 bases, there was a span of 17 bases. The CDR3 spans 15 residues. Germline V gene sequence: CDR1 MDHEN, CDR2 SYDVKM. Comment on this clonotype: Its antigen is undetermined.

Treatment meaning: roughly ten-day PBMC culture with coronavirus spike peptide pools or control peptides (ViraFEST assay). General study points: Vaccine-specific clones numbering 304 of 307 showed spike mono-reactivity in convalescent patients. Of the reactive clones in convalescent patients, a median about 85% showed up only post-vaccination.

The source of this sequence is a human donor who had recovered from COVID-19. The V and J genes are TRBV28 and TRBJ2-5; D is unresolved. Sequenced: CD4+ T cells from blood, cultured in vitro. The DNA of the CDR3 is TGTGCCAGCAGTTCCCTAGGCCAGGTTGGGGAGACCCAGTACTTC. This sequence encodes CASSSLGQVGETQYF.